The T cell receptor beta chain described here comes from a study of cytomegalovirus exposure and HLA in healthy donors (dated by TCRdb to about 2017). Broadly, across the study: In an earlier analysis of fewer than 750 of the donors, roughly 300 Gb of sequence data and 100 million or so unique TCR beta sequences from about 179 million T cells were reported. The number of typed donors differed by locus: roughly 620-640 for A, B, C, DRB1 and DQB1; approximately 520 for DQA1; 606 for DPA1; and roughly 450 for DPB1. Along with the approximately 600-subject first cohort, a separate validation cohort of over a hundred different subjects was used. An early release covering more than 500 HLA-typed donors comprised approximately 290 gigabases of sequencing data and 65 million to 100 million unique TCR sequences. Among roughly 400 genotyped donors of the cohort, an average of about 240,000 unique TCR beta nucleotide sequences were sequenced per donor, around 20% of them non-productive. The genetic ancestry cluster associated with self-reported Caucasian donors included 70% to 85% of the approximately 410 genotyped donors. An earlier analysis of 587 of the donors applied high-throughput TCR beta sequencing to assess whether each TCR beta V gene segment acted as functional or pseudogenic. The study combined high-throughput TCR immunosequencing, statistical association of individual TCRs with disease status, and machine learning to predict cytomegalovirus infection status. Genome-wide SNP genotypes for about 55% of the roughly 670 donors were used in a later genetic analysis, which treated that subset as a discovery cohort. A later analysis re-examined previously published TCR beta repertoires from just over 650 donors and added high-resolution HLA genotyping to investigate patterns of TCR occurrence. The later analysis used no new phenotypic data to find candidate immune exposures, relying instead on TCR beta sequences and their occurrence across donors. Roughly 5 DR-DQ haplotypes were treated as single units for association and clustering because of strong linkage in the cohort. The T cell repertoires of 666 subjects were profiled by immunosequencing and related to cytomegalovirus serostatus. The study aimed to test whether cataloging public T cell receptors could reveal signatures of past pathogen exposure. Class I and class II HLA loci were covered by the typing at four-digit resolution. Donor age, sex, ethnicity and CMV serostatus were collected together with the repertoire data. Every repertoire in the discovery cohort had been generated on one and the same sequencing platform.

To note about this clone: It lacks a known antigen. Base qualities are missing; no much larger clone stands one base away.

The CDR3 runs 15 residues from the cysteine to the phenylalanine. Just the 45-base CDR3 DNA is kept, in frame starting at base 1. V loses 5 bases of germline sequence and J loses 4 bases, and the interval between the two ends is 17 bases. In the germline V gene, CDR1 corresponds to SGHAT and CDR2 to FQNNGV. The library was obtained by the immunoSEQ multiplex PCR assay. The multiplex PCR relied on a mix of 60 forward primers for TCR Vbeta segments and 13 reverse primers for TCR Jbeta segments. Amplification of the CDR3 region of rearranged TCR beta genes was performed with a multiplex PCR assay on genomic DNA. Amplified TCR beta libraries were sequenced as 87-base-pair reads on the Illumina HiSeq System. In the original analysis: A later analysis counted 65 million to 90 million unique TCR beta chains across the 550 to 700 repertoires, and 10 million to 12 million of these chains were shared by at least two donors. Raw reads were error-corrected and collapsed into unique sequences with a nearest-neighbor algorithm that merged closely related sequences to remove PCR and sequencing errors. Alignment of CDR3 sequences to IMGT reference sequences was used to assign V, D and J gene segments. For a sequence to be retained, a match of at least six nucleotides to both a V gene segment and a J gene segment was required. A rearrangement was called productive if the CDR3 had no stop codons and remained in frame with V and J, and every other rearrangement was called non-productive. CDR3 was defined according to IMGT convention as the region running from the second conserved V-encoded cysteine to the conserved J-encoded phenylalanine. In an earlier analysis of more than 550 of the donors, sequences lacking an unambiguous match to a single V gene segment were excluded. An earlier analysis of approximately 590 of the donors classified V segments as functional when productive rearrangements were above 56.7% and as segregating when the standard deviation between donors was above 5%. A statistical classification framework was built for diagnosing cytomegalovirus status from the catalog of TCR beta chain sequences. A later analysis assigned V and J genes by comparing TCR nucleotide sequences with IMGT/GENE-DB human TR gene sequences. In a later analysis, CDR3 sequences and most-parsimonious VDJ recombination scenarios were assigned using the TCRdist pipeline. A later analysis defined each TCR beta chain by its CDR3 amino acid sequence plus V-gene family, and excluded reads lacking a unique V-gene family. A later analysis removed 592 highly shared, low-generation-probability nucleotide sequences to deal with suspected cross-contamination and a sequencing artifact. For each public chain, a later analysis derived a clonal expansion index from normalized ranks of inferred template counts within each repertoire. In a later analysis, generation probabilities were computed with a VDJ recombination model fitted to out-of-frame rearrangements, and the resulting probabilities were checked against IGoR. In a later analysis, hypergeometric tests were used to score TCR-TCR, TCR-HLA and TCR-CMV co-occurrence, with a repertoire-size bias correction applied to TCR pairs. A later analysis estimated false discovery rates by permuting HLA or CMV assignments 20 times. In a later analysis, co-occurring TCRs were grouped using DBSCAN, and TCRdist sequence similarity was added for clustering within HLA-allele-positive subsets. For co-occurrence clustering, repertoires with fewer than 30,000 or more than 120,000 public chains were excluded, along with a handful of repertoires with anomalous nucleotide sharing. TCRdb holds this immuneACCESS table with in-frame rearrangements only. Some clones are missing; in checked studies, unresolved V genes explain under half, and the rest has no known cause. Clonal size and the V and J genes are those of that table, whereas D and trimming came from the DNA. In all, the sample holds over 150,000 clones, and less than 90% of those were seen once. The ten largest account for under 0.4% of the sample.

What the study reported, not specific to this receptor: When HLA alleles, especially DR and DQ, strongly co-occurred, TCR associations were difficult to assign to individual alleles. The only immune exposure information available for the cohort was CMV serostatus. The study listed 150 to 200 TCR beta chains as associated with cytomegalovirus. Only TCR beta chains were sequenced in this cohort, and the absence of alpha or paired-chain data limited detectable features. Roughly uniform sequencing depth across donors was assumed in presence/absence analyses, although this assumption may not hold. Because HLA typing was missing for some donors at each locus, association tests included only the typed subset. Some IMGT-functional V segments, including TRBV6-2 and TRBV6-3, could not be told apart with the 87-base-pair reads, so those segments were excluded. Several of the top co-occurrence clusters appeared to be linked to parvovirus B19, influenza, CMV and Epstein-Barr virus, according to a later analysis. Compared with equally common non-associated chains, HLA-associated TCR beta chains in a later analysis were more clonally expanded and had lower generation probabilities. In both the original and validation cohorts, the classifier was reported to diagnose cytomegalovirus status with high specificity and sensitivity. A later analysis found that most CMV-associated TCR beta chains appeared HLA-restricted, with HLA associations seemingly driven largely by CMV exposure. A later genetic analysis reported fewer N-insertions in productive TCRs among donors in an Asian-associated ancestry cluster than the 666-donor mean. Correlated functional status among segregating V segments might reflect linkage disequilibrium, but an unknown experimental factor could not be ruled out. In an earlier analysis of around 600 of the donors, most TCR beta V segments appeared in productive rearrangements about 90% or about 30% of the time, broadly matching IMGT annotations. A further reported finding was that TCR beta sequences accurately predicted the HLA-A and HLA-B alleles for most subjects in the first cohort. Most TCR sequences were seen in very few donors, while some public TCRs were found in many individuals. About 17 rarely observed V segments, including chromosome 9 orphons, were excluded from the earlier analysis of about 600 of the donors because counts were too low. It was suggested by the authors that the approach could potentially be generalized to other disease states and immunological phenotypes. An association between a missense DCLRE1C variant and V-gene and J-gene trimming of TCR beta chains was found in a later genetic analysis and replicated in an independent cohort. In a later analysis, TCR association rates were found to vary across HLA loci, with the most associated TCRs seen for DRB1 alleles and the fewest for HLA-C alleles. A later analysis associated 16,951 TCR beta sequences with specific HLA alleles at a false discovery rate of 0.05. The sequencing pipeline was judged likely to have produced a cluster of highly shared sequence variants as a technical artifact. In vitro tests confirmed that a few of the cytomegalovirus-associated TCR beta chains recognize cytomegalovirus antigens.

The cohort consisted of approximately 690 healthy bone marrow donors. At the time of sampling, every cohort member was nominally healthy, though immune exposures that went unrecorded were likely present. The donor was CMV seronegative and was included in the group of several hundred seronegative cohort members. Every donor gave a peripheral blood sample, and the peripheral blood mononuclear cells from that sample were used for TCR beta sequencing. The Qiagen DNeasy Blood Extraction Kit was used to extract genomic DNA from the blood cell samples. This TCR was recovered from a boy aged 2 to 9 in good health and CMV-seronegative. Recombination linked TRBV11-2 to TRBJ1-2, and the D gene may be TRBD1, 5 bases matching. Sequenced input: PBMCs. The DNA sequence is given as TGTGCCAGCAGCCCCCTCGGCAGGGTCGGCTATGGCTACACCTTC. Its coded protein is CASSPLGRVGYGYTF.